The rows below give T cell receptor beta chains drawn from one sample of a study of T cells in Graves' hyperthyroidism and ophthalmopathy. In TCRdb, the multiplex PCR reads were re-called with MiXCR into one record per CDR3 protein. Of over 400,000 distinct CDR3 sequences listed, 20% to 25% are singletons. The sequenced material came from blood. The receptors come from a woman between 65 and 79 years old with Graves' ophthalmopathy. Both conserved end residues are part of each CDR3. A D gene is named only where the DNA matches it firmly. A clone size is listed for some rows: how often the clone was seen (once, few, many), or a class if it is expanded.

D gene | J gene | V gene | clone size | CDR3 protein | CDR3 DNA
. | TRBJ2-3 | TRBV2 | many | CASSEDLGYTDTQYF | TGTGCCAGCAGTGAAGATCTCGGCTACACAGATACGCAGTATTTT
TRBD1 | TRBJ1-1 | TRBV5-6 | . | CASSSTDRGDTEAFF | TGTGCCAGCAGCTCAACGGACAGGGGGGACACTGAAGCTTTCTTT
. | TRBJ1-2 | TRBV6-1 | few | CASRPGLSSGYTF | TGTGCCAGCAGGCCGGGACTAAGCTCCGGCTACACCTTC
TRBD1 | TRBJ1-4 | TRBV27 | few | CASKPTTGAHNEKLFF | TGTGCCAGCAAGCCTACTACAGGGGCCCATAATGAAAAACTGTTTTTT
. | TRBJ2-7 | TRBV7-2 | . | CASRLDLGPYEQYF | TGTGCCAGCAGGTTGGACCTAGGCCCCTACGAGCAGTACTTC
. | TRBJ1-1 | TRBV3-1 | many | CASSHTGRSNTEAFF | TGTGCCAGCAGCCACACAGGACGATCGAACACTGAAGCTTTCTTT
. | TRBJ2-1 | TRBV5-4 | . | CASSLRGLALVRGYNEQFF | TGTGCCAGCAGCTTGAGGGGACTCGCACTGGTCCGGGGCTACAATGAGCAGTTCTTC
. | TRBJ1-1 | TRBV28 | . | CAGSLEVSGTEAFF | TGTGCCGGCAGTTTGGAGGTTTCGGGGACTGAAGCTTTCTTT
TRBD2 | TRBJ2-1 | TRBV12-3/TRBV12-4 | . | CASSPQAGVGNEQFF | TGTGCCAGCAGTCCCCAGGCGGGAGTGGGTAATGAGCAGTTCTTC
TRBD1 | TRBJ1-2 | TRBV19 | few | CASNPTGGDYGYTF | TGTGCCAGTAATCCGACAGGGGGAGACTATGGCTACACCTTC